A single sample gave rise to the 23 T cell receptor beta chains below, sequenced in a study of regulatory T cells in long-lasting Graves disease. iRepertoire HTBI primers and Arm-PCR of CDR3 regions built TCR beta libraries. TCRdb re-derived calls from the multiplex PCR reads in MiXCR, one entry per CDR3 protein. The table records over 450,000 distinct CDR3 sequences, 20% to 25% of them present only once. Time point in this sample: persistent/refractory GD, antithyroid drugs over 5 years with positive TRAb. From RNA extracted from PBMCs, the TCR library was made. Material: peripheral blood mononuclear cells (PBMCs), obtained when the disease was refractory, from a patient treated with antithyroid drugs. Receptor source: a female donor with Graves disease.

This rearrangement joins TRBV14 to TRBJ2-5; a possible D gene is TRBD2 (6 bases). This CDR3 has 14 residues. CDR1 SGHDN and CDR2 FVKESK come from the germline V gene. V gave up 5 bases and J gave up 2 bases, with 12 bases separating them. CDR3 in amino acids: CASSDSGYQETQYF. CDR3 sequence (DNA): TGTGCCAGCAGCGACAGCGGGTATCAAGAGACCCAGTACTTC.

In its sample, this clonotype was seen many times. This sequence joins TRBV6-1 and TRBJ2-7; TRBD2 might be the D (5 bases). The CDR3 covers 15 residues. V lost 10 bases and J lost 5, with 24 bases in between. CDR1 is MNHNS and CDR2 is SASEGT in the germline V gene. The CDR3 DNA sequence: TGTGCCACCTCACCCGGGGTCCTAAATACCAACGAGCAGTACTTC. Its translation is CATSPGVLNTNEQYF.

The V gene is TRBV7-9, the J gene TRBJ1-6; a weak D match, TRBD1 (6 bases). Germline CDR1 is SEHNR and CDR2 is FQNEAQ (reference sequence). The CDR3 runs to 15 residues. V lost 1 base and J 8 bases, leaving 12 bases between the germline ends. The CDR3 sequence is CASSLGGPGDSPLHF. For the CDR3, the DNA is TGTGCCAGCAGCTTAGGGGGGCCCGGGGATTCACCCCTCCACTTT.

This clonotype was seen a few times. This chain uses TRBV19 with TRBJ1-5, with D possibly matching TRBD1 (6 bases). This CDR3 is built from 13 residues. V gave up 3 bases and J gave up 11 bases, with 14 bases separating them. CDR1 LNHDA and CDR2 SQIVND come from the germline V gene (reference sequence). Here the CDR3 reads CASSMGGAGAQHF. Written as DNA, the CDR3 is TGTGCCAGTAGTATGGGCGGGGCAGGGGCCCAGCATTTT.

This clonotype was recorded once. The chain combines TRBV2 with TRBJ2-1; D is perhaps TRBD1 or TRBD2 (5 bases each). The V end lost 6 bases, the J end lost 9 bases, and 12 bases lay between the germline ends. Germline-derived CDR1 and CDR2 are SNHLY and FYNNEI. The CDR3 is 12 amino acids. The CDR3 nucleotides are TGTGCCAGCAGCGCCGGGACGGTTGAGCAGTTCTTC. It codes for CASSAGTVEQFF.

This clonotype was detected a few times. V gene TRBV20-1 combines with J gene TRBJ1-5; perhaps TRBD1 as D (6 bases). Trimming cost V 3 bases and J 1 base, with 10 bases left between them. This CDR3 has 14 residues. CDR1 DFQATT and CDR2 SNEGSKA come from the germline V gene (reference sequence). The CDR3: CSASGGRSNQPQHF. The CDR3 DNA is TGCAGTGCTAGCGGGGGCCGGAGCAATCAGCCCCAGCATTTT.

V gene TRBV7-2 combines with J gene TRBJ1-5; 12 bases are shared with TRBD1. The trim removed 5 bases at V and 7 bases at J, leaving 12 bases unmatched. The CDR3 is 17 residues long. Germline V gene lookup returns CDR1 SGHTA and CDR2 FQGNSA. The CDR3 region has the DNA TGTGCCAGCAGCCTCAACACCGGGACAGGGGGCGGGCAGCCCCAGCATTTT. It encodes CASSLNTGTGGGQPQHF.

This CDR3 is CAISESWGLGTTGELFF. CDR3 DNA sequence: TGTGCCATCAGTGAGTCGTGGGGGCTCGGGACCACCGGGGAGCTGTTTTTT. The chain carries TRBV10-3 and TRBJ2-2, with D possibly TRBD1 on 6 matching bases. There are 17 residues in the CDR3. V gave up 0 bases and J gave up 4 bases, with 15 bases separating them. Germline values: CDR1 ENHRY, CDR2 SYGVKD.

A single count supports this clonotype. The chain employs TRBV27 and TRBJ2-2; D not certain. The CDR3 totals 15 residues. V was clipped by 6 bases and J by 7 bases, with 18 bases between them. The V gene's germline CDR1 is MNHEY and CDR2 SMNVEV (reference sequence). CDR3 nucleotide sequence: TGTGCCAGCAGCGCCACAGAACTCCCGGTCGGGGAGCTGTTTTTT. This translates into CASSATELPVGELFF.

The chain carries TRBV13 and TRBJ2-2, with TRBD1 matching over 10 bases. CDR1 is PRHDT and CDR2 is FYEKMQ in the germline V gene (reference sequence). The CDR3 extends over 16 amino acids. The trim removed 6 bases at V and 2 bases at J, leaving 6 bases unmatched. The CDR3 DNA is TGTGCCAGCAGGTGGGACAGGGGAGATAACACCGGGGAGCTGTTTTTT. This gives the protein CASRWDRGDNTGELFF.

The gene calls are TRBV7-9 and TRBJ2-7; 8 nucleotides match TRBD1. CDR1 is SEHNR, CDR2 FQNEAQ, per germline (reference sequence). The CDR3 extends over 15 amino acids. V lost 1 base, J lost 5 bases, and 7 bases stayed unmatched. The CDR3 bases are TGTGCCAGCAGCTTAGTGGCAGGGGGCATCAACGAGCAGTACTTC. Its translation: CASSLVAGGINEQYF.

This clonotype has ten or more counts. V gene TRBV7-8 combines with J gene TRBJ1-6; D gene unclear. The CDR3 length is 15 residues. Germline CDR1 and CDR2: SGHVS and FQNEAQ. With 3 bases removed from V and 4 bases from J, the gap between germline ends came to 10 bases. The CDR3: CASSFGPTYNSPLHF. CDR3 sequence (DNA): TGTGCCAGCAGCTTTGGGCCGACTTATAATTCACCCCTCCACTTT.

The chain employs TRBV19 and TRBJ1-4; D not certain. Trimming removed 6 bases at V and 8 bases at J, with 13 bases between. The CDR3 sequence is 13 residues long. CDR1 LNHDA and CDR2 SQIVND come from the germline V gene (reference sequence). This CDR3 reads CASSATLREKLFF. CDR3 nucleotide sequence: TGTGCCAGTAGCGCTACCTTAAGGGAAAAACTGTTTTTT. The full variable domain, rest sourced from reference TRBV19 and TRBJ1-4, is DGGITQSPKYLFRKEGQNVTLSCEQNLNHDAMYWYRQDPGQGLRLIYYSQIVNDFQKGDIAEGYSVSREKKESFPLTVTSAQKNPTAFYLCASSATLREKLFFGSGTQLSVL.

This clonotype was recorded many times. This sequence joins TRBV28 and TRBJ2-7; 7 bases fit TRBD2. CDR1 and CDR2 from the germline V gene are MDHEN and SYDVKM. This CDR3 is 12 amino acids long. Unmatched junction bases numbered 0, after V lost 2 bases and J lost 5 bases. This chain's CDR3 is CASSLRGDEQYF. The CDR3 coding sequence is TGTGCCAGCAGTTTACGGGGGGACGAGCAGTACTTC.

The V call is TRBV20-1, the J call TRBJ1-1; D might be TRBD1 (5 bases). The CDR3 covers 12 residues. Germline-derived CDR1 and CDR2 are DFQATT and SNEGSKA (reference sequence). The chain's CDR3 is CRPVGGTAEAFF. Written as DNA, the CDR3 is TGCAGGCCGGTGGGGGGTACCGCTGAAGCTTTCTTT.

In this sample, this clonotype turned up many times. It is likely a read error, because the conserved phenylalanine at the end of the CDR3 is missing. The DNA is omitted, as the CDR3 cannot be located on it reliably, and the CDR3 follows TCRdb's listing. V gene TRBV28 combines with J gene TRBJ1-1. The CDR3 has 11 amino acids, counting both end residues. CDR1 MDHEN and CDR2 SYDVKM come from the germline V gene. The CDR3 sequence: CASSSILDLHL.

Only a few counts were recorded for this clonotype. This chain links TRBV6-2 or TRBV6-3 with TRBJ2-3; possibly TRBD1 or TRBD2 for D (5 bases each). Germline V gene lookup returns CDR1 MNHEY and CDR2 SVGEGT. Trimming took off 6 bases at V and 5 bases at J, with 15 bases between the two ends. The CDR3 spans 14 residues. The CDR3 loop is CASRDPKGRDTQYF. The DNA for the CDR3 is TGTGCCAGCAGAGACCCTAAGGGGAGAGATACGCAGTATTTT.

The chain carries TRBV7-2 and TRBJ1-2, with D possibly matching TRBD1 (6 bases). CDR1 SGHTA and CDR2 FQGNSA come from the germline V gene. V was shortened by 4 bases and J by 8 bases, with 14 bases between the two germline ends. The CDR3 sequence is 13 residues long. The CDR3 spells CASSSGAGVGYTF. CDR3 sequence (DNA): TGTGCCAGCAGCTCTGGGGCAGGGGTGGGCTACACCTTC.

This clonotype was seen a few times. The gene calls are TRBV20-1 and TRBJ1-5; TRBD1 is a possible D gene (6 bases). This CDR3 region has 18 residues. Germline V gives CDR1 DFQATT, CDR2 SNEGSKA (reference sequence). The V end was cut by 3 bases, the J end by 0 bases, with 21 bases between. CDR3 DNA sequence: TGCAGTGCTAGCACCTTCGATCCGAGGGGGTATAGCAATCAGCCCCAGCATTTT. The encoded protein is CSASTFDPRGYSNQPQHF.

The table lists this clonotype with a count of one. The chain is built from TRBV12-3 or TRBV12-4 and TRBJ2-1; 11 positions match TRBD2. This CDR3 spans 14 amino acids. V lost 2 bases, J lost 12 bases, and 6 bases stayed unmatched. CDR3 residues: CASSLNLAGGGQFF. As DNA, the CDR3 is TGTGCCAGCAGTTTAAACCTAGCGGGGGGAGGGCAGTTCTTC.

Points on this clonotype: Possible read error: a much larger clone is one base away. J is TRBJ2-7 and V is TRBV30, with 8 positions matching TRBD2. CDR3 length: 11 amino acids. In germline, CDR1 is GTSNPN, CDR2 SVGIG (reference sequence). The CDR3 region is CARSGGREQYF. The CDR3 coding sequence is TGTGCCCGGAGCGGGGGCAGGGAGCAGTACTTC.

The sample holds a few counts of this clonotype. V gene TRBV2 combines with J gene TRBJ2-1; 9 bases fit TRBD2. With 3 bases clipped from V and 5 bases from J, the junction kept 2 bases outside the gene matches. Germline V gene sequence: CDR1 SNHLY, CDR2 FYNNEI. The CDR3 runs to 14 residues. CDR3 residues: CASSEGLANNEQFF. For the CDR3, the DNA is TGTGCCAGCAGTGAGGGACTAGCTAACAATGAGCAGTTCTTC.

The rearrangement uses TRBV19 and TRBJ2-7, with D possibly matching TRBD1 (7 bases). The CDR3 is 13 residues long. Trimming cost V 2 bases and J 3 bases, with 8 bases left between them. Germline V gene sequence: CDR1 LNHDA, CDR2 SQIVND (reference sequence). CDR3: CASSIQGGYEQYF. The CDR3 coding sequence is TGTGCCAGTAGTATACAGGGGGGCTACGAGCAGTACTTC. Using reference TRBV19 and TRBJ2-7 for the parts outside the CDR3, the full variable domain is DGGITQSPKYLFRKEGQNVTLSCEQNLNHDAMYWYRQDPGQGLRLIYYSQIVNDFQKGDIAEGYSVSREKKESFPLTVTSAQKNPTAFYLCASSIQGGYEQYFGPGTRLTVT.